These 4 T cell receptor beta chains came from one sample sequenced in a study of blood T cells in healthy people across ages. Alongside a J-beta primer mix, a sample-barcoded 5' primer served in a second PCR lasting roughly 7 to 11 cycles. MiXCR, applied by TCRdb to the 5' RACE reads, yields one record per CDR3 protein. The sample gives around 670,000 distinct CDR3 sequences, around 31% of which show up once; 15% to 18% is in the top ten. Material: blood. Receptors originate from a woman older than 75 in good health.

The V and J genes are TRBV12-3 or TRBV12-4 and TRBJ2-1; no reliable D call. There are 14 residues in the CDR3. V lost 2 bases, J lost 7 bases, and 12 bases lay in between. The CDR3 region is CASSLTVRKNEQFF. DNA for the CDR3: TGTGCCAGCAGTTTAACCGTTCGTAAGAATGAGCAGTTCTTC.

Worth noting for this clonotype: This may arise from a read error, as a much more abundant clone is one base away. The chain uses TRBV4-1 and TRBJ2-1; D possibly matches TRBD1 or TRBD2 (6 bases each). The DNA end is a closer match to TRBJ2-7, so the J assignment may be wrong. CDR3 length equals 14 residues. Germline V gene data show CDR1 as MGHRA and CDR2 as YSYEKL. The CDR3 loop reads CASSQVFGGPEQYF. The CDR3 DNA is TGCGCCAGCAGCCAAGTCTTCGGGGGCCCGGAGCAGTACTTC.

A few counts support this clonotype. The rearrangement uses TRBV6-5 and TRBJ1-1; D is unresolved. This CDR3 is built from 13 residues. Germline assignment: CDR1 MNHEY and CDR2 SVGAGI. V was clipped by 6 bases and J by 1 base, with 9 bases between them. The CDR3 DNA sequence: TGTGCCAGCAGGACGTCGGGGAACACTGAAGCTTTCTTT. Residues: CASRTSGNTEAFF.

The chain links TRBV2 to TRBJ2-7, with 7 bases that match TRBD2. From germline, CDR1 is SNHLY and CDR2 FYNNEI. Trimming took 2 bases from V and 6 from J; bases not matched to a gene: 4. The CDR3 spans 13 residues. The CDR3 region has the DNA TGTGCCAGCAGTGAAACCGGGACTACCGAGCAGTACTTC. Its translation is CASSETGTTEQYF.